This T cell receptor (beta chain) was captured by sequencing in a study of control samples from healthy donors and cancer patients. Only in-frame clones appear in the TCRdb table, and some are missing; sequencing was by immunoSEQ multiplex PCR. The sample has tens of thousands of clones; about 93% are singletons. The CDR3 loop spans 13 amino acids. Trimming took 3 bases from V and 3 from J, leaving 8 bases between them. Sequencing was performed on blood. The receptor comes from a woman between 45 and 60 years old in good health. The rearrangement uses TRBV12-3 or TRBV12-4 and TRBJ1-1; weak D call: TRBD1 (5 bases). The CDR3 loop reads CASSFRRDTEAFF. The CDR3 bases are TGTGCCAGCAGTTTTCGCAGGGACACTGAAGCTTTCTTT.